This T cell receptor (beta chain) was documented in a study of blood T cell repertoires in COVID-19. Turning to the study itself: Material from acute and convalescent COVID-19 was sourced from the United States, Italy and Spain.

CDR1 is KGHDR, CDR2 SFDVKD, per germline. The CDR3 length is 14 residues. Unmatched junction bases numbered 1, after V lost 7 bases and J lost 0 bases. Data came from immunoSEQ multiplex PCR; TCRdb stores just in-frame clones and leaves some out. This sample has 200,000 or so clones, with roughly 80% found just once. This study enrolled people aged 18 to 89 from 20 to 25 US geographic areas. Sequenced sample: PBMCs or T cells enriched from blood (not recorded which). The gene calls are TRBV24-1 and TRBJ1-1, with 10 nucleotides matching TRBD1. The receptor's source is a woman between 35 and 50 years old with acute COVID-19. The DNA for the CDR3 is TGTGCCACCAGGGGACAGGGGATGAACACTGAAGCTTTCTTT. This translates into CATRGQGMNTEAFF.